A selection of T cell receptor beta chains follows, all from one sample in a study of blood T cells in healthy people across ages. TCRdb itself ran the 5' RACE reads through MiXCR, one entry per CDR3 protein. In the table there are about 570,000 distinct CDR3 sequences, roughly 28% of which are singletons. Sequencing was done on a sample of blood. These receptors were collected from a woman in her 70s in good health. The CDR3 runs from the conserved cysteine through the conserved F or W. Fields, in order: clone size, J gene, D gene, V gene, CDR3 protein, CDR3 DNA. A D gene is named only where the DNA matches it firmly. Expanded clones are given a class, and other clones once, few, many or no size at all.

clone_size: many; j_call: TRBJ2-3; d_call: TRBD2; v_call: TRBV5-1; cdr3_aa: CASSLGLAASTDTQYF; cdr3_nt: TGCGCCAGCAGCTTGGGACTAGCGGCCAGCACAGATACGCAGTATTTT
clone_size: .; j_call: TRBJ2-2; d_call: .; v_call: TRBV7-2; cdr3_aa: CASSLFGPQSTGELFF; cdr3_nt: TGTGCCAGCAGCTTATTCGGCCCCCAGAGCACCGGGGAGCTGTTTTTT
clone_size: .; j_call: TRBJ2-5; d_call: .; v_call: TRBV7-3; cdr3_aa: CASSLVNGETQYF; cdr3_nt: TGTGCCAGCAGCTTAGTGAACGGGGAGACCCAGTACTTC
clone_size: many; j_call: TRBJ2-3; d_call: .; v_call: TRBV20-1; cdr3_aa: CSAGRASADTDTQYF; cdr3_nt: TGCAGTGCCGGACGGGCTTCGGCCGACACAGATACGCAGTATTTT
clone_size: few; j_call: TRBJ1-5; d_call: TRBD1; v_call: TRBV6-1; cdr3_aa: CASRPGQAPGNQPQHF; cdr3_nt: TGTGCCAGCAGACCCGGACAGGCCCCTGGCAATCAGCCCCAGCATTTT
clone_size: few; j_call: TRBJ2-2; d_call: .; v_call: TRBV28; cdr3_aa: CAIMGQLNTGELFF; cdr3_nt: TGTGCCATTATGGGGCAGCTAAACACCGGGGAGCTGTTTTTT
clone_size: few; j_call: TRBJ1-6; d_call: TRBD1; v_call: TRBV13; cdr3_aa: CASSTVDRDNSPLHF; cdr3_nt: TGTGCCAGCAGCACTGTTGACAGGGATAATTCACCCCTCCACTTT
clone_size: .; j_call: TRBJ2-7; d_call: .; v_call: TRBV6-4; cdr3_aa: CASSPKTGLYEQYF; cdr3_nt: TGTGCCAGCAGTCCTAAAACAGGGCTGTACGAGCAGTACTTC
clone_size: .; j_call: TRBJ2-5; d_call: .; v_call: TRBV11-3; cdr3_aa: CASSLNRKGLWETQYF; cdr3_nt: TGTGCCAGCAGCTTAAATAGGAAGGGGTTGTGGGAGACCCAGTACTTC
clone_size: few; j_call: TRBJ2-1; d_call: .; v_call: TRBV7-2; cdr3_aa: CASSLEASNEQFF; cdr3_nt: TGTGCCAGCAGCTTGGAAGCCAGCAATGAGCAGTTCTTC
clone_size: few; j_call: TRBJ1-3; d_call: .; v_call: TRBV6-2/TRBV6-3; cdr3_aa: CASTRAGTGNTIYF; cdr3_nt: TGTGCCAGCACGCGCGCAGGGACTGGAAACACCATATATTTT
clone_size: .; j_call: TRBJ2-3; d_call: .; v_call: TRBV12-3/TRBV12-4; cdr3_aa: CASSFEGRRSTDTQYF; cdr3_nt: TGTGCCAGCAGTTTTGAGGGCCGTCGTAGCACAGATACGCAGTATTTT
clone_size: .; j_call: TRBJ2-5; d_call: TRBD2; v_call: TRBV7-9; cdr3_aa: CASSLPGRGTQETQYF; cdr3_nt: TGTGCCAGCAGCCTCCCCGGGCGGGGGACCCAAGAGACCCAGTACTTC
clone_size: .; j_call: TRBJ2-5; d_call: TRBD1; v_call: TRBV6-2/TRBV6-3; cdr3_aa: CASSSWDRYQETQYF; cdr3_nt: TGTGCCAGCAGTTCTTGGGACAGGTACCAAGAGACCCAGTACTTC
clone_size: .; j_call: TRBJ2-3; d_call: .; v_call: TRBV7-2; cdr3_aa: CASSLLSNGGTDTQYF; cdr3_nt: TGTGCCAGCAGCTTATTGAGTAACGGGGGCACGGATACGCAGTATTTT
clone_size: .; j_call: TRBJ1-4; d_call: .; v_call: TRBV19; cdr3_aa: CASSILIANEKLFF; cdr3_nt: TGTGCCAGTAGTATTCTGATCGCGAATGAAAAACTGTTTTTT
clone_size: few; j_call: TRBJ2-7; d_call: .; v_call: TRBV6-1; cdr3_aa: CASSQPRIRGDEQYF; cdr3_nt: TGTGCCAGCAGTCAACCCCGGATCCGGGGCGACGAGCAGTACTTC
clone_size: .; j_call: TRBJ1-4; d_call: .; v_call: TRBV10-3; cdr3_aa: CAISDKLRGSTNEKLFF; cdr3_nt: TGTGCCATCAGTGATAAACTGAGAGGGTCGACTAATGAAAAACTGTTTTTT
clone_size: .; j_call: TRBJ2-4; d_call: .; v_call: TRBV5-1; cdr3_aa: CASSLTQGRGNGNIQYF; cdr3_nt: TGCGCCAGCAGCTTGACTCAGGGACGGGGAAACGGTAACATTCAGTACTTC
clone_size: .; j_call: TRBJ2-3; d_call: TRBD2; v_call: TRBV7-2; cdr3_aa: CASTPAGLSTDTQYF; cdr3_nt: TGTGCCAGCACCCCAGCGGGGCTTAGCACAGATACGCAGTATTTT
clone_size: .; j_call: TRBJ2-2; d_call: TRBD1; v_call: TRBV28; cdr3_aa: CASSQTDRGPAGELFF; cdr3_nt: TGTGCCAGCAGCCAGACAGACAGGGGGCCTGCCGGGGAGCTGTTTTTT
clone_size: .; j_call: TRBJ1-2; d_call: .; v_call: TRBV27; cdr3_aa: CASSLRGEGGYTF; cdr3_nt: TGTGCCAGCAGTTTAAGGGGGGAGGGGGGCTACACCTTC
clone_size: few; j_call: TRBJ2-6; d_call: .; v_call: TRBV4-1; cdr3_aa: CASSQGRGTGANVLTF; cdr3_nt: TGCGCCAGCAGCCAAGGTCGAGGGACTGGGGCCAACGTCCTGACTTTC
clone_size: .; j_call: TRBJ1-4; d_call: .; v_call: TRBV7-9; cdr3_aa: CACSSISGGVNEKLFF; cdr3_nt: TGTGCCTGCAGTTCTATCTCGGGGGGGGTGAATGAAAAACTGTTTTTT
clone_size: .; j_call: TRBJ1-2; d_call: TRBD1; v_call: TRBV20-1; cdr3_aa: CSAQTGSNGGYTF; cdr3_nt: TGCAGTGCGCAGACAGGGAGTAACGGTGGCTACACCTTC
clone_size: .; j_call: TRBJ1-2; d_call: TRBD1; v_call: TRBV5-1; cdr3_aa: CASSLGGTGESGYTF; cdr3_nt: TGCGCCAGCTCCCTTGGCGGGACAGGGGAATCTGGCTACACCTTC
clone_size: many; j_call: TRBJ1-2; d_call: .; v_call: TRBV7-3; cdr3_aa: CASSIYDRSYGYTF; cdr3_nt: TGTGCCAGCAGCATTTACGACAGATCCTATGGCTACACCTTC
clone_size: .; j_call: TRBJ1-1; d_call: .; v_call: TRBV4-3; cdr3_aa: CASSQGANTNTEAFF; cdr3_nt: TGCGCCAGCAGCCAAGGGGCGAATACGAACACTGAAGCTTTCTTT
clone_size: .; j_call: TRBJ1-1; d_call: .; v_call: TRBV9; cdr3_aa: CASSVVMDGNTEAFF; cdr3_nt: TGTGCCAGCAGCGTAGTTATGGACGGGAACACTGAAGCTTTCTTT
clone_size: once; j_call: TRBJ2-5; d_call: TRBD1; v_call: TRBV7-2; cdr3_aa: CASTEGGRETQYF; cdr3_nt: TGTGCCAGCACCGAAGGGGGCCGGGAGACCCAGTACTTC
clone_size: few; j_call: TRBJ1-1; d_call: .; v_call: TRBV9; cdr3_aa: CASSPASGVAEAFF; cdr3_nt: TGTGCCAGCAGCCCTGCTTCAGGAGTCGCTGAAGCTTTCTTT
clone_size: many; j_call: TRBJ1-6; d_call: TRBD1; v_call: TRBV2; cdr3_aa: CASSDGTGGSPLHF; cdr3_nt: TGTGCCAGCAGTGACGGGACAGGGGGATCACCCCTCCACTTT
clone_size: few; j_call: TRBJ2-5; d_call: TRBD1; v_call: TRBV6-5; cdr3_aa: CASYRGVGWEQYF; cdr3_nt: TGTGCCAGTTACAGGGGAGTGGGGTGGGAGCAGTACTTC
clone_size: .; j_call: TRBJ2-2; d_call: .; v_call: TRBV6-5; cdr3_aa: CASSYEVTSTGELFF; cdr3_nt: TGTGCCAGCAGTTACGAGGTCACCTCCACCGGGGAGCTGTTTTTT
clone_size: few; j_call: TRBJ1-6; d_call: .; v_call: TRBV4-2; cdr3_aa: CASSQGGGFDNSPLHF; cdr3_nt: TGTGCCAGCAGCCAAGGTGGGGGCTTTGATAATTCACCCCTCCACTTT
clone_size: few; j_call: TRBJ1-1; d_call: .; v_call: TRBV7-9; cdr3_aa: CASSRTAEAFF; cdr3_nt: TGTGCCAGCAGCCGGACAGCTGAAGCTTTCTTT
clone_size: few; j_call: TRBJ1-4; d_call: TRBD1; v_call: TRBV20-1; cdr3_aa: CSASGTDATNEKLFF; cdr3_nt: TGCAGTGCTAGCGGGACAGACGCAACTAATGAAAAACTGTTTTTT
clone_size: .; j_call: TRBJ2-3; d_call: .; v_call: TRBV15; cdr3_aa: CATSKNLDSYTDTQYF; cdr3_nt: TGTGCCACCAGCAAAAACCTGGACAGTTACACAGATACGCAGTATTTT
clone_size: few; j_call: TRBJ2-7; d_call: TRBD1; v_call: TRBV5-1; cdr3_aa: CASSLVGQGYEQYF; cdr3_nt: TGCGCCAGCAGCTTGGTGGGACAGGGCTACGAGCAGTACTTC
clone_size: .; j_call: TRBJ1-2; d_call: .; v_call: TRBV6-5; cdr3_aa: CASTLARGGGYTF; cdr3_nt: TGTGCCAGCACCCTAGCCAGGGGCGGAGGCTACACCTTC
clone_size: few; j_call: TRBJ2-7; d_call: TRBD2; v_call: TRBV5-6; cdr3_aa: CASSPGGYYEQYF; cdr3_nt: TGTGCCAGCAGCCCGGGGGGGTACTACGAGCAGTACTTC
clone_size: .; j_call: TRBJ1-4; d_call: .; v_call: TRBV4-3; cdr3_aa: CASSPPGDSTNEKLFF; cdr3_nt: TGCGCCAGCAGCCCGCCTGGGGACTCAACTAATGAAAAACTGTTTTTT
clone_size: .; j_call: TRBJ1-1; d_call: TRBD1; v_call: TRBV6-5; cdr3_aa: CASSYLDRGTEAFF; cdr3_nt: TGTGCCAGCAGTTACTTAGACAGGGGGACTGAAGCTTTCTTT
clone_size: few; j_call: TRBJ1-2; d_call: .; v_call: TRBV11-2; cdr3_aa: CASSLVAGTGVVGYTF; cdr3_nt: TGTGCCAGCAGCTTAGTTGCAGGGACGGGTGTGGTGGGCTACACCTTC
clone_size: few; j_call: TRBJ2-1; d_call: TRBD2; v_call: TRBV6-2/TRBV6-3; cdr3_aa: CASSKAGTSGFHEQFF; cdr3_nt: TGCGCCAGCAGTAAAGCCGGGACTAGCGGTTTCCATGAGCAGTTCTTC
clone_size: .; j_call: TRBJ2-7; d_call: .; v_call: TRBV6-1; cdr3_aa: CASSHATDSYEQYF; cdr3_nt: TGTGCCAGCAGCCACGCGACAGACAGCTACGAGCAGTACTTC
clone_size: few; j_call: TRBJ2-3; d_call: .; v_call: TRBV2; cdr3_aa: CASSEWDRATDTQYF; cdr3_nt: TGTGCCAGCAGTGAATGGGATCGGGCCACAGATACGCAGTATTTT
clone_size: few; j_call: TRBJ2-2; d_call: .; v_call: TRBV7-2; cdr3_aa: CASSFFSAGELFF; cdr3_nt: TGTGCCAGCAGCTTTTTTTCGGCCGGGGAGCTGTTTTTT
clone_size: .; j_call: TRBJ2-2; d_call: TRBD1; v_call: TRBV2; cdr3_aa: CASSTGQGFAGELFF; cdr3_nt: TGTGCCAGCAGTACCGGACAGGGGTTTGCCGGGGAGCTGTTTTTT
clone_size: few; j_call: TRBJ2-1; d_call: .; v_call: TRBV4-1; cdr3_aa: CASSLGGNSHNEQFF; cdr3_nt: TGCGCCAGCAGCCTGGGGGGAAATTCGCACAATGAGCAGTTCTTC
clone_size: few; j_call: TRBJ2-1; d_call: TRBD1; v_call: TRBV5-1; cdr3_aa: CASIQGYGKSYNEQFF; cdr3_nt: TGCGCCAGCATACAGGGGTACGGGAAGTCCTACAATGAGCAGTTCTTC
clone_size: few; j_call: TRBJ2-5; d_call: .; v_call: TRBV5-6; cdr3_aa: CASSLAIGAQYF; cdr3_nt: TGTGCCAGTAGCTTGGCAATTGGGGCCCAGTACTTC
clone_size: few; j_call: TRBJ2-5; d_call: .; v_call: TRBV24-1; cdr3_aa: CATSDPQGTGETQYF; cdr3_nt: TGTGCCACCAGTGATCCCCAGGGGACGGGGGAGACCCAGTACTTC
clone_size: once; j_call: TRBJ2-5; d_call: .; v_call: TRBV20-1; cdr3_aa: CSARAGQWETQYF; cdr3_nt: TGCAGTGCTAGAGCGGGCCAGTGGGAGACCCAGTACTTC
clone_size: .; j_call: TRBJ2-3; d_call: .; v_call: TRBV7-8; cdr3_aa: CASSAQSADTQYF; cdr3_nt: TGTGCCAGCAGCGCCCAGTCCGCAGATACGCAGTATTTT
clone_size: .; j_call: TRBJ1-2; d_call: TRBD1; v_call: TRBV20-1; cdr3_aa: CSAGDRGYGYTF; cdr3_nt: TGCAGTGCTGGGGACAGGGGCTATGGCTACACCTTC
clone_size: few; j_call: TRBJ2-3; d_call: .; v_call: TRBV7-2; cdr3_aa: CASSNARSTQYF; cdr3_nt: TGTGCCAGCAGCAACGCTAGAAGTACACAGTATTTT
clone_size: .; j_call: TRBJ2-3; d_call: .; v_call: TRBV6-5; cdr3_aa: CASSYEPANTDTQYF; cdr3_nt: TGTGCCAGCAGTTACGAGCCCGCTAACACAGATACGCAGTATTTT
clone_size: few; j_call: TRBJ2-3; d_call: .; v_call: TRBV7-2; cdr3_aa: CASSLGLGGGGDTQYF; cdr3_nt: TGTGCCAGCAGCTTAGGGCTGGGGGGCGGGGGAGATACGCAGTATTTT
clone_size: few; j_call: TRBJ2-1; d_call: .; v_call: TRBV29-1; cdr3_aa: CSVDSTNEQFF; cdr3_nt: TGCAGCGTTGACAGCACAAATGAGCAGTTCTTC